This entry is about one T cell receptor (beta chain). Its specificity is not known. This sample stems from a study of lymphopenia after photon versus proton radiotherapy. Using immunoSEQ multiplex PCR, the repertoire was profiled, and TCRdb retains in-frame clones only, with some absent. Here the sample spans approximately 40,000 clones, around 83% being singletons. The germline V gene encodes CDR1 LNHDA and CDR2 SQIVND (reference sequence). V lost 5 bases and J lost 2, with 13 bases in between. This CDR3 is 15 amino acids long. Study observations and caveats: Only patients who died were analyzed for survival; proton advantage is unproven. Relative stability marked proton patients; photon patients lost diversity and naive cells. After lymphocyte nadir, photon-treated repertoires showed oligoclonal expansion, especially CD8+ Temra. In patients who died, overall survival fell as post-nadir TCR diversity dropped more.

Sequencing used peripheral blood, obtained from a patient treated with proton-based radiotherapy. The clonotype originates from a woman in her sixties or seventies with pancreatic cancer. Some clones in this sample may be carry-over from other donors' samples. This sequence joins TRBV19 and TRBJ1-5; D is perhaps TRBD1 (5 bases). CDR3 amino acids: CASSPWDGGNQPQHF. CDR3 in DNA: TGTGCCAGTAGTCCCTGGGACGGGGGCAATCAGCCCCAGCATTTT.